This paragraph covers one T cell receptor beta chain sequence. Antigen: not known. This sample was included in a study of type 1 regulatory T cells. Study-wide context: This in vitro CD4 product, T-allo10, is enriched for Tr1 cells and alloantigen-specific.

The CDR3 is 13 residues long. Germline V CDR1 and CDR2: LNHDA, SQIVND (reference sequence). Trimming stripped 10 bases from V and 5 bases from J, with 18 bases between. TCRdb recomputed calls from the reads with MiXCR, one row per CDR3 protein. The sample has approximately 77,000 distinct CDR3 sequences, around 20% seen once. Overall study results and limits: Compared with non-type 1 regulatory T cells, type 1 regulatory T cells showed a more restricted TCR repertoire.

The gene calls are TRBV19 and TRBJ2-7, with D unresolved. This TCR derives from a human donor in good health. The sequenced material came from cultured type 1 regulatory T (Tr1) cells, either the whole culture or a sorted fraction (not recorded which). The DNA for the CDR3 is TGTGCCACCCGAACCCGTGGGGTCCACGAGCAGTACTTC. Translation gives CATRTRGVHEQYF.